This entry lists 28 T cell receptor beta chains sequenced from one sample in a study of T cell changes during pregnancy in multiple sclerosis. Assay used: immunoSEQ multiplex PCR; TCRdb lists only in-frame clones, some missing. This sample has just under 45,000 clones, with 80% to 95% found just once. The sequences come from CD4+ T cells from peripheral blood mononuclear cells, collected in the first trimester of pregnancy. The receptors were sampled from a female donor with multiple sclerosis, enrolled in a pregnancy study.

This sequence joins TRBV5-1 and TRBJ2-1, with 10 bases fitting TRBD2. Germline assignment: CDR1 SGHRS and CDR2 YFSETQ. After removal of 0 bases from V and 1 base from J, the junction contained 10 bases not matched to a gene. The CDR3 loop spans 19 amino acids. The CDR3 spells CASSLAASGSSRSYNEQFF. Written as DNA, the CDR3 is TGCGCCAGCAGCTTGGCGGCTAGCGGGAGCAGTAGGTCCTACAATGAGCAGTTCTTC. The full variable domain, in which reference TRBV5-1 and TRBJ2-1 provide the parts outside the CDR3, is KAGVTQTPRYLIKTRGQQVTLSCSPISGHRSVSWYQQTPGQGLQFLFEYFSETQRNKGNFPGRFSGRQFSNSRSEMNVSTLELGDSALYLCASSLAASGSSRSYNEQFFGPGTRLTVL.

The chain employs TRBV30 and TRBJ2-5; D gene uncertain. Germline V CDR1 and CDR2: GTSNPN, SVGIG (reference sequence). The CDR3 is 13 amino acids. V lost 2 bases and J lost 1, with 8 bases in between. The CDR3, as DNA: TGTGCCTGGAGTATCTCCTTCCAAGAGACCCAGTACTTC. It translates to CAWSISFQETQYF.

This clone was counted once. The rearrangement joins TRBV4-2 to TRBJ2-7; D is possibly TRBD2 (6 bases). The CDR3 is 15 residues long. V was cut by 6 bases and J by 3 bases, with 18 bases left in between. CDR1 is LGHNA and CDR2 is YNFKEQ in the germline V gene. CDR3 protein: CASSLARDPLYEQYF. CDR3 DNA sequence: TGTGCCAGCAGTCTAGCGCGAGACCCTCTCTACGAGCAGTACTTC.

The chain has TRBV29-1 and TRBJ2-7, with D possibly matching TRBD1 (6 bases). This CDR3 has 13 amino acids. Trimming left V 4 bases short and J 0 bases short, with 10 bases between. Germline loops: CDR1 SQVTM, CDR2 ANQGSEA. The CDR3 DNA is TGCAGCGTTGCAGGGGTCGGCTCCTACGAGCAGTACTTC. Encoded protein: CSVAGVGSYEQYF.

The chain uses TRBV28 and TRBJ2-6, with D perhaps matching TRBD2 (5 bases). Trimming stripped 1 base from V and 1 base from J, with 5 bases between. CDR1 is MDHEN and CDR2 is SYDVKM in the germline V gene. The CDR3 consists of 15 residues. The CDR3 DNA reads TGTGCCAGCAGTTTATCGGGATCTGGGGCCAACGTCCTGACTTTC. It yields the protein CASSLSGSGANVLTF.

This clone was detected once. The chain couples TRBV19 to TRBJ1-1, with D uncertain. CDR1 LNHDA and CDR2 SQIVND come from the germline V gene (reference sequence). The CDR3 sequence is 13 residues long. The V end lost 2 bases, the J end lost 1 base, and 5 bases lay between the germline ends. For the CDR3, the DNA is TGTGCCAGTAGTATATCTAAGAACACTGAAGCTTTCTTT. It specifies CASSISKNTEAFF.

This rearrangement joins TRBV28 to TRBJ2-1; TRBD2 matches 7 bases. The V gene's germline CDR1 is MDHEN and CDR2 SYDVKM. J gave up 2 bases and V 9 bases, and 7 bases lay outside the gene matches. This CDR3 is built from 14 residues. The CDR3 loop reads CARALAATYNEQFF. Here the CDR3 DNA reads TGTGCCAGGGCCCTAGCGGCCACCTACAATGAGCAGTTCTTC.

V is TRBV7-2 and J is TRBJ2-5; the D gene is possibly TRBD1 (6 bases). Germline V CDR1 and CDR2: SGHTA, FQGNSA. Trimming removed 0 bases from V and 4 bases from J, with 15 bases in between. The CDR3 is 16 residues long. The CDR3 DNA sequence: TGTGCCAGCAGCTTAGCGCCACAGGGAAGGGGAGAGACCCAGTACTTC. Translation: CASSLAPQGRGETQYF.

This chain uses TRBV7-8 with TRBJ2-7; D may be TRBD1 (6 bases). V dropped 5 bases and J dropped 5 bases, with 16 bases sitting between them. CDR3 length equals 14 residues. CDR1 and CDR2 from the germline V gene are SGHVS and FQNEAQ. CDR3 amino acids: CASSLTGKRDEQYF. CDR3 DNA: TGTGCCAGCAGCCTCACAGGGAAAAGGGACGAGCAGTACTTC.

DNA of the CDR3: TGTGCCAGTAGTATCCGGACTAGCGGGGACTACGAGCAGTACTTC. Amino acid sequence: CASSIRTSGDYEQYF. The V call is TRBV19, the J call TRBJ2-7; 12 bases agree with TRBD2. Germline V CDR1 and CDR2: LNHDA, SQIVND (reference sequence). This CDR3 contains 15 residues. V gave up 3 bases and J gave up 3 bases; unmatched junction bases: 3.

The genes are TRBV5-8 and TRBJ1-5, with D possibly being TRBD1 (6 bases). The length of the CDR3 is 14 residues. Trimming shortened V by 0 bases and J by 5 bases, and 9 bases separated the two germline ends. Germline CDR1 SGHTS, CDR2 YDEGEE. The DNA for the CDR3 is TGTGCCAGCAGCTTGGGAACAGGGCATCAGCCCCAGCATTTT. This translates into CASSLGTGHQPQHF.

This sequence joins TRBV29-1 and TRBJ2-6; D remains unclear. Germline V gene data show CDR1 as SQVTM and CDR2 as ANQGSEA. The CDR3 sequence is 16 residues long. V was cut by 0 bases and J by 2 bases, with 11 bases left in between. The CDR3 sequence: CSVEESGSTGANVLTF. The CDR3 DNA follows: TGCAGCGTTGAAGAGTCCGGGTCCACTGGGGCCAACGTCCTGACTTTC. Full variable domain (outside the CDR3, taken from reference TRBV29-1 and TRBJ2-6): SAVISQKPSRDICQRGTSLTIQCQVDSQVTMMFWYRQQPGQSLTLIATANQGSEATYESGFVIDKFPISRPNLTFSTLTVSNMSPEDSSIYLCSVEESGSTGANVLTFGAGSRLTVL.

This rearrangement joins TRBV5-6 to TRBJ2-1, with 7 bases matching TRBD2. CDR1 is SGHDT, CDR2 YYEEEE, per germline. CDR3 length equals 16 residues. J lost 4 bases, V lost 5 bases, and 12 bases had no gene match. The CDR3 reads CASRAGLAEFYNEQFF. CDR3 bases: TGTGCCAGCAGGGCGGGGCTAGCGGAATTTTACAATGAGCAGTTCTTC.

V usage is TRBV20-1 and J usage is TRBJ2-7; D perhaps matches TRBD1 (6 bases). The CDR3 loop spans 11 amino acids. V was cut by 6 bases and J by 7 bases, with 13 bases left in between. Germline lookup yields CDR1 DFQATT and CDR2 SNEGSKA (reference sequence). The CDR3 DNA sequence: TGCAGTGCCCCCGGGACAAGGGAGCAGTACTTC. It yields the protein CSAPGTREQYF.

V gene TRBV27 combines with J gene TRBJ2-3; 11 nucleotides agree with TRBD2. J lost 1 base, V lost 0 bases, and 3 bases had no gene match. Germline V gene sequence: CDR1 MNHEY, CDR2 SMNVEV (reference sequence). The CDR3 runs 17 residues. The CDR3 nucleotides are TGTGCCAGCAGTTTATCAAGACTAGCGGGACGCACAGATACGCAGTATTTT. Residues: CASSLSRLAGRTDTQYF.

The rearrangement joins TRBV2 to TRBJ2-5, with 10 bases identical to TRBD1. The trim removed 6 bases at V and 4 bases at J, leaving 2 bases unmatched. The CDR3 length is 13 residues. CDR1 is SNHLY and CDR2 is FYNNEI in the germline V gene. The CDR3 reads CASSRDRGETQYF. The DNA of the CDR3 is TGTGCCAGCAGCCGGGACAGGGGAGAGACCCAGTACTTC.

The chain is built from TRBV5-5 and TRBJ2-3; possibly TRBD1 for D (5 bases). The CDR3 runs 14 residues. The V gene lost 7 bases and the J gene lost 2 bases, with 14 bases spanning the gap. Per germline, CDR1 SGHKS and CDR2 YYEKEE (reference sequence). The DNA of the CDR3 is TGTGCCAGCCATCAGGGCCCTCTCACAGATACGCAGTATTTT. Protein sequence: CASHQGPLTDTQYF.

The chain combines TRBV10-3 with TRBJ2-3, with D perhaps matching TRBD2 (7 bases). Germline CDR1 ENHRY, CDR2 SYGVKD. The CDR3 contains 15 residues. Trimming took 7 bases from V and 5 from J, leaving 19 bases between them. Here the CDR3 DNA reads TGTGCCATCACCCCGAACGGGGGGCCGGGAGATACGCAGTATTTT. It yields the protein CAITPNGGPGDTQYF.

V and J are TRBV5-1 and TRBJ2-7; 7 bases line up with TRBD1. Unmatched junction bases numbered 7, after V lost 4 bases and J lost 0 bases. Germline CDR1 is SGHRS and CDR2 is YFSETQ. The CDR3 consists of 15 residues. The CDR3 loop is CASSTGQQNSYEQYF. The CDR3 DNA reads as TGCGCCAGCAGCACGGGACAGCAAAACTCCTACGAGCAGTACTTC. Full variable domain (missing parts from reference TRBV5-1 and TRBJ2-7): KAGVTQTPRYLIKTRGQQVTLSCSPISGHRSVSWYQQTPGQGLQFLFEYFSETQRNKGNFPGRFSGRQFSNSRSEMNVSTLELGDSALYLCASSTGQQNSYEQYFGPGTRLTVT.

J is TRBJ1-5 and V is TRBV27; 7 bases line up with TRBD1. The CDR3 is made up of 16 amino acids. The V gene end was trimmed by 5 bases and the J gene end by 1 base; junction bases not matched to a gene: 8. Looked up from germline, CDR1 is MNHEY and CDR2 is SMNVEV (reference sequence). CDR3 region: CASSTTGVVSNQPQHF. In nucleotides, the CDR3 is TGTGCCAGCAGTACTACAGGGGTTGTGAGCAATCAGCCCCAGCATTTT.

The V and J genes are TRBV19 and TRBJ2-3; 12 bases match TRBD2. The CDR3 runs 14 residues. Losses at the gene ends were 7 bases for V and 7 bases for J; bases not matched to a gene: 6. In germline, CDR1 is LNHDA, CDR2 SQIVND (reference sequence). The CDR3 DNA reads TGTGCCAGTACCACTAGCGGGAGGACCAATACGCAGTATTTT. Its translation is CASTTSGRTNTQYF.

The chain combines TRBV6-5 with TRBJ1-2, with D maybe TRBD1 (5 bases). The CDR3 has 14 amino acids. Between the trimmed V and J ends, which lost 2 bases and 4 bases, there was a span of 11 bases. The germline gives CDR1 MNHEY, CDR2 SVGAGI. The CDR3: CASSYTLGGYGYTF. The CDR3 DNA sequence: TGTGCCAGCAGTTACACCCTCGGGGGCTATGGCTACACCTTC.

This chain connects TRBV5-1 to TRBJ2-3; 15 bases align to TRBD2. This CDR3 region has 19 residues. J lost 0 bases, V lost 4 bases, and 9 bases had no gene match. Germline CDR1 and CDR2: SGHRS and YFSETQ. CDR3 nucleotide sequence: TGCGCCAGCAGCGGGGGACTAGCGGGAGGCCTAGCTAGCACAGATACGCAGTATTTT. As protein: CASSGGLAGGLASTDTQYF.

This chain connects TRBV5-1 to TRBJ2-3; 14 nucleotides line up with TRBD2. The CDR3 is 18 residues long. The V gene's germline CDR1 is SGHRS and CDR2 YFSETQ. V lost 3 bases and J lost 2; bases outside the gene matches: 8. CDR3 sequence reads: CASSSGLAGASFTDTQYF. The CDR3, as DNA: TGCGCCAGCAGCTCGGGACTAGCGGGAGCGAGTTTCACAGATACGCAGTATTTT.

The gene calls are TRBV5-1 and TRBJ2-7; TRBD2 agrees at 12 bases. J lost 5 bases, V lost 0 bases, and 3 bases had no gene match. From germline, CDR1 is SGHRS and CDR2 YFSETQ. This CDR3 spans 15 amino acids. CDR3 bases: TGCGCCAGCAGCTTGGATCTAGCGGGAGGGGACGAGCAGTACTTC. Encoded protein: CASSLDLAGGDEQYF. The full variable domain, with the rest looked up from reference TRBV5-1 and TRBJ2-7, is KAGVTQTPRYLIKTRGQQVTLSCSPISGHRSVSWYQQTPGQGLQFLFEYFSETQRNKGNFPGRFSGRQFSNSRSEMNVSTLELGDSALYLCASSLDLAGGDEQYFGPGTRLTVT.

V usage is TRBV4-3 and J usage is TRBJ1-4; D remains ambiguous. Germline CDR1 and CDR2: LGHNA and YSLEER. The CDR3 is 17 amino acids. V shed 1 base and J shed 0 bases, with 12 bases lying between them. The DNA for the CDR3 is TGCGCCAGCAGCCAAGCCCAGATTTTTGCAACTAATGAAAAACTGTTTTTT. Encoded protein: CASSQAQIFATNEKLFF.

The J gene is TRBJ1-2, the V gene TRBV27; 7 nucleotides agree with TRBD1. Germline loops: CDR1 MNHEY, CDR2 SMNVEV (reference sequence). The CDR3 runs 17 residues. Trimming took 2 bases from V and 3 from J; bases not matched to a gene: 12. The chain's CDR3 is CASSLGSGGSSHYGYTF. The CDR3 DNA sequence: TGTGCCAGCAGTTTAGGCTCAGGGGGTTCCTCCCACTATGGCTACACCTTC.

V and J are TRBV28 and TRBJ2-7, with 8 nucleotides matching TRBD2. The germline V gene encodes CDR1 MDHEN and CDR2 SYDVKM. The V gene end was trimmed by 0 bases and the J gene end by 4 bases; junction bases not matched to a gene: 5. The CDR3 loop spans 15 amino acids. The CDR3 DNA is TGTGCCAGCAGTTTATGGGGGACTAGATCATACGAGCAGTACTTC. This codes for CASSLWGTRSYEQYF.